The 26 T cell receptor beta chains below all came from one sample that was sequenced in a study of cytomegalovirus exposure and HLA in healthy donors. The PCR had 60 Vbeta and 13 Jbeta primers. Profiled with immunoSEQ multiplex PCR; TCRdb holds only in-frame clones, not every one. This sample has around 130,000 clones, with about 8.5% found just once. The specimen sequenced was PBMCs. The receptors were sampled from a man aged 40-49 years in good health and CMV-seronegative.

This clone has more than one count but fewer than ten. The rearrangement uses TRBV28 and TRBJ2-3; D remains unclear. This CDR3 comprises 14 residues. V was shortened by 0 bases and J by 3 bases, with 7 bases between the two germline ends. The germline CDR1 and CDR2 sequences are MDHEN and SYDVKM. The CDR3 reads CASSLWPETDTQYF. CDR3 coding DNA: TGTGCCAGCAGTTTATGGCCGGAGACAGATACGCAGTATTTT.

V and J are TRBV7-9 and TRBJ2-7, with TRBD2 matching over 10 bases. Germline loops: CDR1 SEHNR, CDR2 FQNEAQ (reference sequence). The V segment lost 4 bases and the J segment 0 bases; nucleotides outside the gene matches: 6. The CDR3 is 16 amino acids. In nucleotides, the CDR3 is TGTGCCAGCAGCTCAGGGACTAGCGCAAACTCCTACGAGCAGTACTTC. Its protein is CASSSGTSANSYEQYF.

This clone was seen only a few times. CDR3 sequence: CASSPVGRNTEAFF. The CDR3, as DNA: TGCGCCAGCAGCCCCGTGGGCCGGAACACTGAAGCTTTCTTT. This chain links TRBV5-1 with TRBJ1-1, with D uncertain. Germline V CDR1 and CDR2: SGHRS, YFSETQ. The CDR3 consists of 14 residues. V lost 4 bases, J lost 1 base, and 11 bases lay in between.

The rearrangement joins TRBV7-2 to TRBJ2-7, with 7 bases that match TRBD1. V shed 5 bases, J shed 2 bases, and the junction held 6 bases outside the gene matches. Germline CDR1 is SGHTA and CDR2 is FQGNSA. The CDR3 runs 14 residues. CDR3 region: CASSARQGPYEQYF. DNA for the CDR3: TGTGCCAGCAGCGCCAGACAGGGACCCTACGAGCAGTACTTC. The full variable domain, rest sourced from reference TRBV7-2 and TRBJ2-7, is GAGVSQSPSNKVTEKGKDVELRCDPISGHTALYWYRQSLGQGLEFLIYFQGNSAPDKSGLPSDRFSAERTGGSVSTLTIQRTQQEDSAVYLCASSARQGPYEQYFGPGTRLTVT.

This clone was detected only a few times. This chain uses TRBV2 with TRBJ2-2, with a tentative D call TRBD2 (5 bases). The CDR3 has 14 amino acids. Germline CDR1 and CDR2: SNHLY and FYNNEI. V shed 6 bases and J shed 1 base, with 9 bases lying between them. CDR3 sequence reads: CASRVAGNTGELFF. The CDR3 DNA sequence: TGTGCCAGCAGGGTCGCGGGGAACACCGGGGAGCTGTTTTTT. The complete variable domain, with remaining parts taken from reference TRBV2 and TRBJ2-2, reads EPEVTQTPSHQVTQMGQEVILRCVPISNHLYFYWYRQILGQKVEFLVSFYNNEISEKSEIFDDQFSVERPDGSNFTLKIRSTKLEDSAMYFCASRVAGNTGELFFGEGSRLTVL.

This clone has only a few counts. The CDR3 sequence is CASSLGTGGETEAFF. The CDR3 DNA is TGCGCCAGCAGCTTGGGGACAGGGGGCGAGACTGAAGCTTTCTTT. The V and J genes are TRBV5-1 and TRBJ1-1; 11 nucleotides agree with TRBD1. CDR1 is SGHRS, CDR2 YFSETQ, per germline. The V gene end was trimmed by 0 bases and the J gene end by 5 bases; junction bases not matched to a gene: 3. The CDR3 runs 15 residues.

This clone was seen a handful of times. Distinct nucleotide sequences in the sample also encode this CDR3. The rearrangement uses TRBV5-6 and TRBJ2-7; 7 positions agree with TRBD1. V was clipped by 0 bases and J by 3 bases; unmatched bases: 9. The CDR3 length is 16 residues. The germline V gene has CDR1 SGHDT and CDR2 YYEEEE. CDR3 in amino acids: CASSLAQGRGIYEQYF. In DNA form, the CDR3 reads TGTGCCAGCAGCTTGGCCCAGGGCAGGGGGATCTACGAGCAGTACTTC.

For this clone: The junction shows a germline mismatch at one end, possibly a read error. The chain has TRBV19 and TRBJ1-6; a weak D match, TRBD1 (5 bases). The CDR3 has 14 amino acids. Germline values: CDR1 LNHDA, CDR2 SQIVND (reference sequence). The CDR3 sequence: CASKRGSYNSPLHF. The DNA of the CDR3 is TGTGCTAGTAAAAGGGGCTCCTATAATTCACCCCTCCACTTT.

This clone was found a few times. The chain couples TRBV7-2 to TRBJ1-1; no reliable D call. The V gene lost 1 base and the J gene lost 1 base, with 13 bases spanning the gap. Germline V gene data show CDR1 as SGHTA and CDR2 as FQGNSA. The CDR3 has 16 amino acids. The CDR3 sequence is CASSLGGIGANTEAFF. Written as DNA, the CDR3 is TGTGCCAGCAGCTTAGGAGGGATAGGAGCGAACACTGAAGCTTTCTTT.

The rearrangement joins TRBV15 to TRBJ1-5; TRBD1 agrees at 9 bases. CDR1 LNHNV and CDR2 YYDKDF come from the germline V gene (reference sequence). The CDR3 totals 15 residues. The V segment lost 3 bases and the J segment 4 bases; nucleotides outside the gene matches: 4. The DNA for the CDR3 is TGTGCCACCAGCAGCCGGGACAGGGCTAATCAGCCCCAGCATTTT. This sequence encodes CATSSRDRANQPQHF.

A few counts support this clone. The rearrangement links TRBV9 to TRBJ2-2; possibly TRBD2 for D (7 bases). The germline V and J ends were trimmed by 5 bases and 7 bases, with 15 bases remaining between them. This CDR3 contains 14 residues. In germline, CDR1 is SGDLS, CDR2 YYNGEE. The DNA for the CDR3 is TGTGCCAGCAGGAAGGGGGGGGCCGGCGGGGAGCTGTTTTTT. Translated, it gives CASRKGGAGGELFF.

The genes are TRBV6-5 and TRBJ2-1, with 8 bases identical to TRBD2. V dropped 2 bases and J dropped 6; count of bases not matched to a gene: 6. Germline loops: CDR1 MNHEY, CDR2 SVGAGI. CDR3 length: 15 residues. CDR3 nucleotides: TGTGCCAGCAGTTACGCGGCGGGGGGAATCAATGAGCAGTTCTTC. Translating gives CASSYAAGGINEQFF.

The chain joins TRBV6-4 to TRBJ2-2, with 8 bases that match TRBD1. Germline V gene data show CDR1 as MRHNA and CDR2 as SNTAGT. The CDR3 runs to 15 residues. J gave up 6 bases and V 6 bases, and 9 bases lay outside the gene matches. The CDR3 DNA is TGTGCCAGCAGAGCGGACAGGGAAAGGGCCGGGGAGCTGTTTTTT. It is translated as CASRADRERAGELFF.

This clone has more than one count but fewer than ten. J is TRBJ2-7 and V is TRBV29-1; D may be TRBD1 (6 bases). CDR3 length: 13 residues. V lost 7 bases to trimming and J lost 3 bases, with 16 bases between them. Germline assignment: CDR1 SQVTM and CDR2 ANQGSEA. The DNA of the CDR3 is TGCAGCGCCATAGCCAGGGGAGACTACGAGCAGTACTTC. This encodes CSAIARGDYEQYF.

The chain has TRBV5-6 and TRBJ2-6, with D unresolved. CDR1 is SGHDT and CDR2 is YYEEEE in the germline V gene. Trimming shortened V by 4 bases and J by 0 bases, and 8 bases separated the two germline ends. There are 15 residues in the CDR3. The CDR3 DNA reads TGTGCCAGCAGCCCCGACAACTCTGGGGCCAACGTCCTGACTTTC. Translating it yields CASSPDNSGANVLTF.

This chain links TRBV4-1 with TRBJ2-1; 7 bases agree with TRBD2. Unmatched junction bases numbered 8, after V lost 0 bases and J lost 0 bases. The germline V gene encodes CDR1 MGHRA and CDR2 YSYEKL. The CDR3 spans 18 residues. The CDR3 DNA sequence: TGCGCCAGCAGCCAAGAGGGTAGCGGGTCCAGCTCCTACAATGAGCAGTTCTTC. Encoded protein: CASSQEGSGSSSYNEQFF.

The chain uses TRBV2 and TRBJ2-5; no clear D gene. In germline, CDR1 is SNHLY, CDR2 FYNNEI. Trimming shortened V by 3 bases and J by 0 bases, and 5 bases separated the two germline ends. The CDR3 totals 13 residues. The CDR3 bases are TGTGCCAGCAGTGAGGAGTACCAAGAGACCCAGTACTTC. It yields the protein CASSEEYQETQYF.

The chain links TRBV27 to TRBJ1-4; unclear D gene. From germline, CDR1 is MNHEY and CDR2 SMNVEV (reference sequence). Between the trimmed V and J ends, which lost 6 bases and 1 base, there was a span of 12 bases. This CDR3 comprises 15 residues. CDR3 in amino acids: CASSNTLGTNEKLFF. The CDR3 region has the DNA TGTGCCAGCAGCAACACACTAGGAACTAATGAAAAACTGTTTTTT.

This clone was observed a few times. This chain joins TRBV15 and TRBJ1-2, with D perhaps matching TRBD1 (6 bases). Germline values: CDR1 LNHNV, CDR2 YYDKDF (reference sequence). V was clipped by 6 bases and J by 5 bases, with 16 bases between them. CDR3 length: 14 amino acids. The CDR3 reads CATRSVTGKYGYTF. In DNA, the CDR3 is TGTGCCACCAGAAGCGTAACAGGGAAATATGGCTACACCTTC.

The chain combines TRBV9 with TRBJ1-1; D remains ambiguous. The germline gives CDR1 SGDLS, CDR2 YYNGEE. The CDR3 is 16 residues long. Trimming shortened V by 4 bases and J by 4 bases, and 20 bases separated the two germline ends. The CDR3 sequence: CASSPFVSTRATEAFF. The CDR3 DNA reads as TGTGCCAGCAGCCCATTCGTTTCGACTAGAGCCACTGAAGCTTTCTTT.

This chain links TRBV27 with TRBJ2-3; 12 positions match TRBD2. This CDR3 contains 16 residues. V shed 5 bases, J shed 4 bases, and the junction held 7 bases outside the gene matches. CDR1 and CDR2 (germline): MNHEY, SMNVEV (reference sequence). The CDR3 DNA sequence: TGTGCCAGCAGTCCACTAGCGGGGGGACCCCCAGATACGCAGTATTTT. It codes for CASSPLAGGPPDTQYF.

The chain has TRBV19 and TRBJ2-7, with a weak D call TRBD1 (5 bases). There are 14 residues in the CDR3. With 4 bases removed from V and 4 bases from J, the gap between germline ends came to 14 bases. Germline CDR1 and CDR2: LNHDA and SQIVND (reference sequence). CDR3 loop: CASSNQGIPYEQYF. CDR3 bases: TGTGCCAGTAGTAACCAGGGAATACCGTACGAGCAGTACTTC.

The V call is TRBV7-9, the J call TRBJ1-5, with D tentatively TRBD1 (6 bases). V lost 2 bases and J lost 7, with 12 bases in between. Germline V gene data show CDR1 as SEHNR and CDR2 as FQNEAQ (reference sequence). CDR3 length equals 14 residues. Here the CDR3 reads CASSLQGPGQPQHF. The DNA of the CDR3 is TGTGCCAGCAGCTTACAGGGGCCGGGGCAGCCCCAGCATTTT.

This clone was seen more than once but under ten times. The V gene is TRBV7-9, the J gene TRBJ2-7, with 9 bases aligning to TRBD1. The CDR3 runs 14 residues. Looked up from germline, CDR1 is SEHNR and CDR2 is FQNEAQ (reference sequence). J was trimmed by 2 bases and V by 4 bases; bases with no gene match: 3. The chain's CDR3 is CASSSGTGPYEQYF. The CDR3, as DNA: TGTGCCAGCAGCTCTGGGACAGGGCCCTACGAGCAGTACTTC.

This clone has more than one count but fewer than ten. This rearrangement joins TRBV19 to TRBJ1-4; 9 positions match TRBD1. Germline V gene lookup returns CDR1 LNHDA and CDR2 SQIVND (reference sequence). The CDR3 length is 15 residues. Germline trimming cut 5 bases from V and 8 bases from J; bases unmatched to any gene: 9. For the CDR3, the DNA is TGTGCCAGTAGTTACCCGGGACAGGGCAGCGAAAAACTGTTTTTT. Translated: CASSYPGQGSEKLFF. Full variable domain (outside the CDR3, taken from reference TRBV19 and TRBJ1-4): DGGITQSPKYLFRKEGQNVTLSCEQNLNHDAMYWYRQDPGQGLRLIYYSQIVNDFQKGDIAEGYSVSREKKESFPLTVTSAQKNPTAFYLCASSYPGQGSEKLFFGSGTQLSVL.

The gene calls are TRBV7-7 and TRBJ2-1, with 7 bases lining up with TRBD2. Germline CDR1 SSHAT, CDR2 FNYEAQ (reference sequence). V was pared by 6 bases and J by 1 base, with 9 bases of the junction left unmatched. This CDR3 region has 16 residues. CDR3 sequence (DNA): TGTGCCAGCAGTTCCGGGGGGTTAAGATCCTACAATGAGCAGTTCTTC. This encodes CASSSGGLRSYNEQFF.